The entry that follows covers one T cell receptor (beta chain) sequence. No antigen is known for it. The sample is drawn from a study of cytomegalovirus exposure and HLA in healthy donors. Germline V gives CDR1 SEHNR, CDR2 FQNEAQ (reference sequence). The J segment lost 6 bases and the V segment lost 5 bases, leaving 9 bases of the junction unmatched. This CDR3 has 14 residues. PCR employed 60 Vbeta and 13 Jbeta primers. Sequencing was performed with immunoSEQ multiplex PCR; in TCRdb, only in-frame clones are kept and a portion is missing. Of over 55,000 clones listed, roughly 67% were seen once; the top ten hold roughly 7.2%. Study-wide findings and caveats: There were a few CMV-associated chains whose specificity for CMV antigens was confirmed in vitro. The authors later found TCR association rates varying by HLA locus, with DRB1 most and HLA-C fewest.

This TCR derives from a man in his forties in good health and CMV-seropositive. The chain uses TRBV7-9 and TRBJ1-2; 7 bases agree with TRBD1. Sequencing used PBMCs. The CDR3 here is CASSPYRGPHGYTF. For the CDR3, the DNA is TGTGCCAGCAGCCCTTACAGGGGCCCCCATGGCTACACCTTC.